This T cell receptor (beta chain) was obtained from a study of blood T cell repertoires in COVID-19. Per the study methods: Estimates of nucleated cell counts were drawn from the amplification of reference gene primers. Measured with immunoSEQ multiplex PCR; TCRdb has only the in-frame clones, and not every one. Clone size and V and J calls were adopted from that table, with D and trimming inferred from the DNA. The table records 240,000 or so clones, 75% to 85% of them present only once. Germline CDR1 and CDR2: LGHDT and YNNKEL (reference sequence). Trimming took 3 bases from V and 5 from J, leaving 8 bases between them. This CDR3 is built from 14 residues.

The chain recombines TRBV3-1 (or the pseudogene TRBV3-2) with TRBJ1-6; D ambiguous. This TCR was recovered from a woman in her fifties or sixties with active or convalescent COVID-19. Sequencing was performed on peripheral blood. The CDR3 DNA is TGTGCCAGCAGCCAGGGGAGGAATAATTCACCCCTCCACTTT. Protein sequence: CASSQGRNNSPLHF.